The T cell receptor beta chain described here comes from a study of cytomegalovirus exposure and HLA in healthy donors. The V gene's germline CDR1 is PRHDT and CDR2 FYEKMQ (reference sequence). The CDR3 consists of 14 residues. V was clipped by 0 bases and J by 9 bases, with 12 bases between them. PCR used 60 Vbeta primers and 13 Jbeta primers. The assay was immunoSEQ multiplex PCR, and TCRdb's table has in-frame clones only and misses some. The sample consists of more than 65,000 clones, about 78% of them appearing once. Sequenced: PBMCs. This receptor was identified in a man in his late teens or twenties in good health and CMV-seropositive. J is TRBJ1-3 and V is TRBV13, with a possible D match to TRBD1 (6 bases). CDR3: CASSLGISGATIYF. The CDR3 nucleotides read TGTGCCAGCAGCTTAGGAATCTCAGGGGCCACCATATATTTT.